Listed below are T cell receptor beta chains from one sample, sequenced in a study of T cells in Graves' hyperthyroidism and ophthalmopathy. A single record per CDR3 protein comes from TCRdb applying MiXCR to the multiplex PCR reads. The sample gives about 660,000 distinct CDR3 sequences, roughly 46% of which show up once; about 7% is in the top ten. The specimen sequenced was peripheral blood or thyroid tissue (not recorded which). These receptors were obtained from an adult man with Graves' disease, either hyperthyroidism or ophthalmopathy (not recorded which). Each CDR3 is given with its conserved first and last residue. A D gene is named only where the DNA matches it firmly. Not all rows give a size; the values are once, few, many and, for expanded clones, a class.

d_call: -
j_call: TRBJ2-6
v_call: TRBV7-8
clone_size: few
cdr3_nt: TGTGCCAGCAGCTCCGACAACTCTGGGGCCAACGTCCTGACTTTC
cdr3_aa: CASSSDNSGANVLTF

d_call: -
j_call: TRBJ2-5
v_call: TRBV10-3
clone_size: many
cdr3_nt: TGTGCCTCCGCGGGGACCCAAGAGACCCAGTACTTC
cdr3_aa: CASAGTQETQYF

d_call: -
j_call: TRBJ1-6
v_call: TRBV7-9
clone_size: many
cdr3_nt: TGTGCCAGCAGCTTACACAGGGATTCGTCACCCCTCCACTTT
cdr3_aa: CASSLHRDSSPLHF

d_call: TRBD2
j_call: TRBJ2-3
v_call: TRBV2
clone_size: once
cdr3_nt: TGTGCCAGCAGTGATTTTAATGGGGGGGGAACGCAGTATTTT
cdr3_aa: CASSDFNGGGTQYF

d_call: TRBD1
j_call: TRBJ1-1
v_call: TRBV9
clone_size: -
cdr3_nt: TGTGCCAGCAGTCGAGGGACAGGGTACATGAACACTGAAGCTTTCTTT
cdr3_aa: CASSRGTGYMNTEAFF

d_call: TRBD2
j_call: TRBJ2-7
v_call: TRBV7-3
clone_size: -
cdr3_nt: TGTGCCAGCAGCGCCGGCGGACTAGCGGGACCCTCCTACGAGCAGTACTTC
cdr3_aa: CASSAGGLAGPSYEQYF

d_call: TRBD1
j_call: TRBJ2-5
v_call: TRBV20-1
clone_size: many
cdr3_nt: TGCAGTGCTAGCTGGACAGGGCCCGAGACCCAGTACTTC
cdr3_aa: CSASWTGPETQYF

d_call: TRBD1
j_call: TRBJ1-1
v_call: TRBV29-1
clone_size: many
cdr3_nt: TGCAGCGTTGAAGAGGGGACAGCTGAAGCTTTCTTT
cdr3_aa: CSVEEGTAEAFF

d_call: -
j_call: TRBJ2-2
v_call: TRBV20-1
clone_size: few
cdr3_nt: TGCAGTGCTAGAGTAGGGATTAACACCGGGGAGCTGTTTTTT
cdr3_aa: CSARVGINTGELFF

d_call: -
j_call: TRBJ1-4
v_call: TRBV6-6
clone_size: few
cdr3_nt: -
cdr3_aa: CASSSSLSTNEKLFF

d_call: -
j_call: TRBJ2-5
v_call: TRBV7-2
clone_size: -
cdr3_nt: TGTGCCAGCAGCTTAGCAGGGGACTACCAAGAGACCCAGTACTTC
cdr3_aa: CASSLAGDYQETQYF

d_call: TRBD1
j_call: TRBJ1-6
v_call: TRBV4-1
clone_size: many
cdr3_nt: TGCGCCAGCAGCCAAGATCGACAGGGGGTTAATTCACCCCTCCACTTT
cdr3_aa: CASSQDRQGVNSPLHF